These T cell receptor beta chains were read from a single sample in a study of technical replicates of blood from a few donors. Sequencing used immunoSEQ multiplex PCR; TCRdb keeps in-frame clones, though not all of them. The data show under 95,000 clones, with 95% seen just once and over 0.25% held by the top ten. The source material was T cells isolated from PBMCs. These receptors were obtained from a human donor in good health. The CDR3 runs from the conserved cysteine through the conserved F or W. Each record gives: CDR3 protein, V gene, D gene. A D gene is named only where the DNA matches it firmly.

CASRSGAGSYNEQFF TRBV6-5 -
CASSFGRGADTQYF TRBV27 -
CASTLADYTVPNYGYTF TRBV28 -
CASSLAIGGSYTF TRBV7-2 -
CASSLDRGLNYGYTF TRBV5-4 TRBD1
CASSQATAGGYNEQFF TRBV4-1 TRBD2
CASSLEGLQGVYTGELFF TRBV5-1 TRBD1
CASSPQGTSGYYEQYF TRBV19 TRBD2
CSVYGQSNEKLFF TRBV29-1 -
CASSAGIAETQYF TRBV6-4 -
CASSLAGAPEYNEQFF TRBV7-9 TRBD2
CASSVYSNQPQHF TRBV5-6 -
CASSLGGVVEQYF TRBV7-2 -
CASSTRSRGGTEAFF TRBV19 -
CASSQDRTSGMDEQFF TRBV4-1 TRBD2
CASSLEGGYEQYF TRBV6-5 -
CASSDRDFSYEQYF TRBV6-1 -
CASSLDNYEQYF TRBV5-1 -
CASSPRAGGLSDTQYF TRBV18 TRBD2
CASSVTQGPYNEQFF TRBV9 TRBD1
CASSVGSVGLYNEQFF TRBV9 -
CASSFSSGSTDTQYF TRBV7-6 TRBD2
CASSLAGGLETQYF TRBV28 TRBD2
CSVVFASSGGTDTQYF TRBV29-1 -
CASSPLAGTYNEQFF TRBV6-4 TRBD2
CASSLRSGTSILNEQFF TRBV14 TRBD2
CASSPGLERELTGELFF TRBV5-1 -
CASSSSGRANNEQFF TRBV7-9 TRBD2
CASSDPGTGDGYTF TRBV2 -
CASSPPSRAGAEQFF TRBV18 -
CATGRERQHNEKLFF TRBV19 -
CASSSPPGLAVSSYNEQFF TRBV5-1 TRBD2
CASSQMPGHKGYTF TRBV4-1 -
CASSPELYTEAFF TRBV7-2 -
CASRKDPGLAGEETQYF TRBV27 TRBD2
CASSSKPGLAGEVREQYF TRBV21-1 -
CASSEELQVYNEQFF TRBV10-2 -
CASSQVNYGYTF TRBV6-1 -
CASSYNEDLMNTEAFF TRBV6-5 -